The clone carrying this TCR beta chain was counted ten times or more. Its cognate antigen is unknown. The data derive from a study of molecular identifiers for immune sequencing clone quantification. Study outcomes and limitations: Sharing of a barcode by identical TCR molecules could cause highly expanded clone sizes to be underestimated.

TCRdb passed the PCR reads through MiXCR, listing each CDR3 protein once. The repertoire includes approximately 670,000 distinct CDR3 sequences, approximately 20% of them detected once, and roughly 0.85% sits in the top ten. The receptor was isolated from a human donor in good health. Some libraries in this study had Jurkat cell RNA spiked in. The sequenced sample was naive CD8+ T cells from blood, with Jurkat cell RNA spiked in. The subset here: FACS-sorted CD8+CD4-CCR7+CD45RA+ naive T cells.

CDR3 sequence reads: CASSLAGLAREQYF. The CDR3 DNA sequence: TGTGCCAGCAGCTTAGCGGGACTAGCGAGAGAGCAGTACTTC. The chain carries TRBV7-9 and TRBJ2-7; TRBD2 matches 10 bases. The CDR3 has 14 residues. The junction had 3 bases not matched to a gene; V was cut back by 0 bases and J by 7 bases. Per germline, CDR1 SEHNR and CDR2 FQNEAQ (reference sequence).